This T cell receptor beta chain was obtained from a study of blood T cell repertoires in COVID-19. About the study: Donors in the United States, Italy and Spain gave samples during acute or convalescent COVID-19. T cells, B-cell-depleted T cells, or PBMCs provided the cDNA or gDNA that served as material.

Seattle's cohort entered during active infection and was followed longitudinally. This CDR3 region has 16 residues. Germline lookup yields CDR1 SNHLY and CDR2 FYNNEI. Trimming cost V 7 bases and J 0 bases; bases outside gene matches: 5. In the source study's methods: How many nucleated cells were present was estimated from reference gene primer amplification. TCRdb's table, derived via immunoSEQ multiplex PCR, lists solely in-frame clones and lacks some. V, J and clone size are those of that table, while D and trimming were read from the DNA. The profile shows about 160,000 clones, 79% of them singletons.

The chain recombines TRBV2 with TRBJ1-3; 11 bases match TRBD1. Sequencing was carried out using peripheral blood. This sequence was found in a woman aged 55-70 years with COVID-19, enrolled during active disease. The CDR3 loop reads CASTKDRGPSGNTIYF. CDR3 in DNA: TGTGCCAGCACGAAGGACAGGGGGCCCTCTGGAAACACCATATATTTT.